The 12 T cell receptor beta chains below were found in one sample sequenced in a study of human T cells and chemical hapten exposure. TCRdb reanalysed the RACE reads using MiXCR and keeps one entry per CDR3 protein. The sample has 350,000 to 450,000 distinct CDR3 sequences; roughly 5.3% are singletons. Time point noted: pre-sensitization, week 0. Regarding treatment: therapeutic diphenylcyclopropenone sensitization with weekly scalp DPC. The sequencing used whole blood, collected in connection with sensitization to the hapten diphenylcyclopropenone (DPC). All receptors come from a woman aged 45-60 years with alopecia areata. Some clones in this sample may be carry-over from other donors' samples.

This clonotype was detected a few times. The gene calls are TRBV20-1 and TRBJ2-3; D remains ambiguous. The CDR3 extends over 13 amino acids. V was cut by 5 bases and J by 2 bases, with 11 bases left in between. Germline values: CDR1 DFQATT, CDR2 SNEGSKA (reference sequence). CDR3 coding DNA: TGCAGTGCTGGCCCTGGCCCCACAGATACGCAGTATTTT. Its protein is CSAGPGPTDTQYF.

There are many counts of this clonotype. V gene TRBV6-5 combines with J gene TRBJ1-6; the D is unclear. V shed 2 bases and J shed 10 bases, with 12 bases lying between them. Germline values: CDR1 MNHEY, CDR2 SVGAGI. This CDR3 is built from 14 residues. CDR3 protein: CASSYLRPGSPLHF. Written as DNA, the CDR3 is TGTGCCAGCAGTTACCTCCGACCTGGATCACCCCTCCACTTT.

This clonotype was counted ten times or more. The CDR3 coding sequence is TGTGCCAGCACCCAGAAGCGGCTCGATGGCTACACCTTC. Its translation is CASTQKRLDGYTF. This chain connects TRBV6-6 to TRBJ1-2; D gene ambiguous. The CDR3 contains 13 residues. The V end was cut by 7 bases, the J end by 6 bases, with 15 bases between. Germline assignment: CDR1 MNHNY and CDR2 SVGAGI (reference sequence).

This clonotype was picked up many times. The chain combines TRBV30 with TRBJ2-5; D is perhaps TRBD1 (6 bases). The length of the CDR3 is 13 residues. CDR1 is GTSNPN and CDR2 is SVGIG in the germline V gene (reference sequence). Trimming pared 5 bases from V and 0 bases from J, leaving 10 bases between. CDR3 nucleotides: TGTGCCTGGTTGGGACAAAACCAAGAGACCCAGTACTTC. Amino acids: CAWLGQNQETQYF.

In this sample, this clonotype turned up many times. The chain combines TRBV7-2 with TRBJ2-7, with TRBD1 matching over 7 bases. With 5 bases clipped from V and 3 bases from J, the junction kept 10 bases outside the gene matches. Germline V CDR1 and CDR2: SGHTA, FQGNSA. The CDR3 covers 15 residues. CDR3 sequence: CASSLTGQGVYEQYF. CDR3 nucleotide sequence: TGTGCCAGCAGCCTCACCGGGCAGGGGGTCTACGAGCAGTACTTC.

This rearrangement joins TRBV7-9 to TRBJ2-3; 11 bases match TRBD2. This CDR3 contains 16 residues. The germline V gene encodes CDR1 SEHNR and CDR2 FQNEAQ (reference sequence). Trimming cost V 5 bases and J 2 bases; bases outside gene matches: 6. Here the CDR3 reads CASSPGTSGLTDTQYF. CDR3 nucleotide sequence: TGTGCCAGCAGCCCCGGGACTAGCGGCCTCACAGATACGCAGTATTTT.

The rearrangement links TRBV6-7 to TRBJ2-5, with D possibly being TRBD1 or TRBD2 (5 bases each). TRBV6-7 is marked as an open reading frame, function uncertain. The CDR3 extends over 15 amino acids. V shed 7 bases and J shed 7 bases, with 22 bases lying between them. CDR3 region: CASIHGTPVTRTQYF. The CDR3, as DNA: TGTGCCAGCATCCACGGGACGCCTGTTACTAGGACCCAGTACTTC.

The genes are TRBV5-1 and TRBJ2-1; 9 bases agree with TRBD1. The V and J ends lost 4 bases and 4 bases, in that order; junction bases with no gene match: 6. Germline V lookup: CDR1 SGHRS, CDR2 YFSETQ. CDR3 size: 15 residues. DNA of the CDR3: TGCGCCAGCAGCGGGGGGACAGGGACTTACAATGAGCAGTTCTTC. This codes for CASSGGTGTYNEQFF.

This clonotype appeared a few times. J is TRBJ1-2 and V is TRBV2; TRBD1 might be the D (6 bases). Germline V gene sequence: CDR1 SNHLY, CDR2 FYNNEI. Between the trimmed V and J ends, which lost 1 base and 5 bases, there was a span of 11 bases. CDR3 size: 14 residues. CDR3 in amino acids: CASSEGGQSYGYTF. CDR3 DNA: TGTGCCAGCAGTGAAGGAGGACAGTCATATGGCTACACCTTC.

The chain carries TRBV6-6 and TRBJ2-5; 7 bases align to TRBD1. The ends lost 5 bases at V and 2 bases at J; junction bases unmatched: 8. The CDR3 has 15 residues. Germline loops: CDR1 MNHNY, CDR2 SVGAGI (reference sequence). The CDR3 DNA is TGTGCCAGCAGTGGTACAGGGGCAGCACAAGAGACCCAGTACTTC. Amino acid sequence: CASSGTGAAQETQYF.

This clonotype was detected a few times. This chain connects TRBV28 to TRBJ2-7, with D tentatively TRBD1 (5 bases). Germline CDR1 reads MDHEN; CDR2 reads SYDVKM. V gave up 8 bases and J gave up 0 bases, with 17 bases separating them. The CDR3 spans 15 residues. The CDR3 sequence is CASSEGAESSYEQYF. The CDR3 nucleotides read TGTGCCAGCTCAGAAGGGGCGGAGAGCTCCTACGAGCAGTACTTC.

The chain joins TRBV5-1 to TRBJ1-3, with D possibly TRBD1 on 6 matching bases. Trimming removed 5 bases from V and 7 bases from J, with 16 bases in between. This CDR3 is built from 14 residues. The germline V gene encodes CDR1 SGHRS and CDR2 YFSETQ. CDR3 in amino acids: CASRARDGQNTIYF. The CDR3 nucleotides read TGCGCCAGCAGAGCCCGGGACGGACAGAACACCATATATTTT.